This TCR beta chain derives from a study of shared clonotypes between healthy human individuals. Whole-study context: Per donor, CD8 memory used one plate, CD8 naive used two, CD4 memory used three and CD4 naive used three.

Profiling relied on immunoSEQ multiplex PCR, and the TCRdb table lists in-frame clones only, not all of them. The sample has around 1.6 million clones; nearly 99% are singletons. This CDR3 region has 14 residues. CDR1 and CDR2 (germline): SEHNR, FQNEAQ (reference sequence). V was pared by 4 bases and J by 6 bases, with 15 bases between. Sample: naive CD4+ T cells sorted from blood. Subset here: CD45RA+ positively selected. The V and J genes are TRBV7-9 and TRBJ1-1; TRBD1 might be the D (5 bases). The origin of this receptor is a man aged 30 to 45 in good health. In nucleotides, the CDR3 is TGTGCCAGCAGCTCCCGGGGCAGTGGAGCTGAAGCTTTCTTT. Residues: CASSSRGSGAEAFF.